Below, 31 T cell receptor beta chains from the same sample are listed, as sequenced in a study of human T cells and chemical hapten exposure. The time point denotes: patch test 3, about 24 weeks after DPC sensitization. Treatment indicated: therapeutic diphenylcyclopropenone sensitization with weekly scalp DPC. TCRdb passed the RACE reads through MiXCR, listing each CDR3 protein once. The table shows 90,000 to 140,000 distinct CDR3 sequences, with less than 35% occurring only once. The source material was whole blood, sampled in connection with sensitization to the hapten diphenylcyclopropenone (DPC). These receptors were taken from a man aged 35-49 years with alopecia areata. Some clones in this sample may be carry-over from other donors' samples.

The chain is built from TRBV12-3 or TRBV12-4 and TRBJ2-4, with D tentatively TRBD1 or TRBD2 (5 bases each). Trimming pared 2 bases from V and 5 bases from J, leaving 10 bases between. The CDR3 loop spans 14 amino acids. Written as DNA, the CDR3 is TGTGCCAGCAGTTTACGGGGCCATGAAAACATTCAGTACTTC. Amino acids: CASSLRGHENIQYF.

The V call is TRBV29-1, the J call TRBJ2-1; 9 nucleotides match TRBD2. This CDR3 is built from 12 residues. Germline V lookup: CDR1 SQVTM, CDR2 ANQGSEA. V trimming: 6 bases; J trimming: 6 bases; junction bases outside the gene matches: 3. CDR3: CSVPSGANEQFF. CDR3 DNA: TGCAGCGTCCCTAGCGGGGCCAATGAGCAGTTCTTC.

V and J are TRBV6-5 and TRBJ2-3; no definite D call. CDR1 and CDR2 from the germline V gene are MNHEY and SVGAGI. The CDR3 sequence is 14 residues long. V was trimmed by 4 bases and J by 2 bases, leaving 10 bases between them. The CDR3 coding sequence is TGTGCCAGCAGTTTATTCAAAACCACAGATACGCAGTATTTT. Translation gives CASSLFKTTDTQYF.

The gene calls are TRBV12-3 or TRBV12-4 and TRBJ2-2; D gene unclear. V was cut by 5 bases and J by 4 bases, with 11 bases left in between. The CDR3 has 14 amino acids. Here the CDR3 DNA reads TGTGCCAGCAGTCCGACTGGGATCACCGGGGAGCTGTTTTTT. This gives the protein CASSPTGITGELFF.

This sequence joins TRBV28 and TRBJ2-4; D gene uncertain. The CDR3 is 14 residues long. Germline values: CDR1 MDHEN, CDR2 SYDVKM. Trimming took off 6 bases at V and 0 bases at J, with 9 bases between the two ends. The CDR3 here is CASSSLLAKNIQYF. Written as DNA, the CDR3 is TGTGCCAGCAGCTCGTTACTAGCCAAAAACATTCAGTACTTC.

This clonotype was seen a few times. The chain couples TRBV6-2 or TRBV6-3 to TRBJ2-3; weak D call: TRBD1 (6 bases). The CDR3 is made up of 11 amino acids. Trimming left V 4 bases short and J 11 bases short, with 10 bases between. Germline V gene sequence: CDR1 MNHEY, CDR2 SVGEGT. CDR3 in amino acids: CASSFGQQQYF. The CDR3, as DNA: TGTGCCAGCAGTTTTGGACAGCAGCAGTATTTT.

This clonotype was observed many times. The V and J genes are TRBV6-6 and TRBJ1-5; D is undetermined. Germline V gene lookup returns CDR1 MNHNY and CDR2 SVGAGI (reference sequence). Trimming left V 4 bases short and J 5 bases short, with 15 bases between. The CDR3 has 15 residues. In DNA form, the CDR3 reads TGTGCCAGCAGTTTCGGGGTTCTACCGGATCAGCCCCAGCATTTT. It codes for CASSFGVLPDQPQHF.

The chain joins TRBV10-3 to TRBJ2-3; weak D call: TRBD1 (6 bases). CDR3 size: 14 residues. V dropped 0 bases and J dropped 6 bases, with 10 bases sitting between them. Germline V CDR1 and CDR2: ENHRY, SYGVKD. CDR3 sequence: CAISESAGVDTQYF. CDR3 DNA sequence: TGTGCCATCAGTGAGTCGGCAGGGGTGGATACGCAGTATTTT.

The rearrangement links TRBV27 to TRBJ1-5; D gene ambiguous. The CDR3 has 15 amino acids. The V gene lost 6 bases and the J gene lost 0 bases, with 12 bases spanning the gap. Germline CDR1 and CDR2: MNHEY and SMNVEV (reference sequence). CDR3 residues: CASRPNQVSNQPQHF. The CDR3 DNA is TGTGCCAGCAGACCTAACCAAGTTAGCAATCAGCCCCAGCATTTT.

This clonotype was found a few times. This sequence joins TRBV29-1 and TRBJ2-2; D unclear. Germline V gene sequence: CDR1 SQVTM, CDR2 ANQGSEA. This CDR3 has 11 residues. V lost 5 bases and J lost 6, with 7 bases in between. CDR3 coding DNA: TGCAGCGTTAGTGAAGCCGGGGAGCTGTTTTTT. Protein sequence: CSVSEAGELFF.

The gene calls are TRBV5-1 and TRBJ2-6; 7 positions agree with TRBD2. After removal of 3 bases from V and 2 bases from J, the junction contained 5 bases not matched to a gene. The CDR3 consists of 16 residues. CDR1 SGHRS and CDR2 YFSETQ come from the germline V gene. CDR3 DNA: TGCGCCAGCAGCTCGGGGGGAAAGGCTGGGGCCAACGTCCTGACTTTC. This gives the protein CASSSGGKAGANVLTF.

This chain links TRBV28 with TRBJ2-5; the D is unclear. Germline V CDR1 and CDR2: MDHEN, SYDVKM. The CDR3 contains 14 residues. The V gene lost 4 bases and the J gene lost 2 bases, with 11 bases spanning the gap. The CDR3, as DNA: TGTGCCAGCAGTTCCCCGTTGAGACAAGAGACCCAGTACTTC. Translation gives CASSSPLRQETQYF.

This clonotype turned up a few times. The gene calls are TRBV5-1 and TRBJ2-7; 7 positions match TRBD1. V shed 3 bases and J 6 bases; nucleotides not matched to a gene: 3. The CDR3 covers 12 residues. CDR1 SGHRS and CDR2 YFSETQ come from the germline V gene. This CDR3 reads CASSSTGSEQYF. For the CDR3, the DNA is TGCGCCAGCAGCTCGACAGGGAGCGAGCAGTACTTC.

The chain is built from TRBV3-1 and TRBJ2-7; D is unresolved. The CDR3 is 12 residues long. The germline gives CDR1 LGHDT, CDR2 YNNKEL (reference sequence). With 3 bases removed from V and 6 bases from J, the gap between germline ends came to 9 bases. CDR3 nucleotides: TGTGCCAGCAGCCATGGGCCCCTCGAGCAGTACTTC. As protein: CASSHGPLEQYF.

The chain is built from TRBV4-3 and TRBJ2-3; D call uncertain. Germline V gives CDR1 LGHNA, CDR2 YSLEER. The V and J ends lost 1 base and 6 bases respectively, with 8 bases between them. The CDR3 totals 13 residues. This chain's CDR3 is CASSQGGVDTQYF. CDR3 nucleotide sequence: TGCGCCAGCAGCCAAGGTGGCGTGGATACGCAGTATTTT.

The chain employs TRBV24-1 and TRBJ2-2; perhaps TRBD1 as D (5 bases). This CDR3 spans 15 amino acids. The germline V gene encodes CDR1 KGHDR and CDR2 SFDVKD. Trimming removed 10 bases from V and 2 bases from J, with 16 bases in between. The CDR3 sequence is CATTDRSHNTGELFF. The CDR3 DNA reads as TGTGCCACTACAGACAGATCCCACAACACCGGGGAGCTGTTTTTT.

This chain links TRBV6-2 or TRBV6-3 with TRBJ2-7; D is possibly TRBD1 or TRBD2 (5 bases each). CDR1 and CDR2 (germline): MNHEY, SVGEGT. The CDR3 has 13 amino acids. Between the trimmed V and J ends, which lost 8 bases and 0 bases, there was a span of 11 bases. CDR3 sequence: CASWDGLSYEQYF. The CDR3 DNA reads TGTGCCAGCTGGGACGGACTCTCCTACGAGCAGTACTTC.

There are a few counts of this clonotype. V is TRBV11-2 and J is TRBJ2-1, with D perhaps TRBD1 or TRBD2 (5 bases each). Germline V gene sequence: CDR1 SGHAT, CDR2 FQNNGV. CDR3 length: 18 residues. V dropped 4 bases and J dropped 0 bases, with 19 bases sitting between them. In DNA, the CDR3 is TGTGCCAGCAGCTCCCCTCCGGGGCGCCCGAGCTCCTACAATGAGCAGTTCTTC. This translates into CASSSPPGRPSSYNEQFF.

V usage is TRBV7-9 and J usage is TRBJ2-3; the match to TRBD2 covers 7 bases. The CDR3 spans 14 residues. V was clipped by 8 bases and J by 3 bases; unmatched bases: 8. Germline V CDR1 and CDR2: SEHNR, FQNEAQ (reference sequence). The CDR3 here is CASSGSGYTDTQYF. In DNA, the CDR3 is TGTGCCAGCTCTGGTAGCGGGTATACAGATACGCAGTATTTT.

The chain recombines TRBV30 with TRBJ1-5, with D tentatively TRBD1 (5 bases). The germline CDR1 and CDR2 sequences are GTSNPN and SVGIG (reference sequence). The V end lost 2 bases, the J end lost 1 base, and 6 bases lay between the germline ends. The CDR3 is made up of 13 amino acids. This CDR3 reads CAWSRDSNQPQHF. The CDR3, as DNA: TGTGCCTGGAGTCGGGACAGCAATCAGCCCCAGCATTTT.

This chain joins TRBV5-1 and TRBJ2-3; 8 nucleotides align to TRBD2. Germline V gene sequence: CDR1 SGHRS, CDR2 YFSETQ. This CDR3 comprises 17 residues. The V segment lost 2 bases and the J segment 4 bases; nucleotides outside the gene matches: 12. The CDR3 reads CASSLLRSGSSSDTQYF. Here the CDR3 DNA reads TGCGCCAGCAGCTTACTACGGAGCGGGAGTAGCTCAGATACGCAGTATTTT.

The table lists this clonotype with many counts. This chain links TRBV29-1 with TRBJ1-1, with TRBD1 matching over 12 bases. This CDR3 region has 14 residues. Trimming took 6 bases from V and 5 from J; bases not matched to a gene: 7. Germline CDR1 SQVTM, CDR2 ANQGSEA. This CDR3 reads CSVLGQGAYTEAFF. CDR3 in DNA: TGCAGCGTGCTGGGACAGGGGGCATATACTGAAGCTTTCTTT.

This clonotype was counted only a few times. The chain carries TRBV20-1 and TRBJ2-7, with D perhaps given as TRBD1 or TRBD2 (5 bases each). Germline V gene lookup returns CDR1 DFQATT and CDR2 SNEGSKA (reference sequence). The CDR3 covers 12 residues. Trimming stripped 5 bases from V and 2 bases from J, with 10 bases between. The CDR3 nucleotides are TGCAGTGCTGGGACCGGACCCTACGAGCAGTACTTC. Encoded protein: CSAGTGPYEQYF.

A few counts support this clonotype. This CDR3 reads CASSGPFTDTQYF. The CDR3 nucleotides are TGCGCCAGCAGTGGACCGTTCACAGATACGCAGTATTTT. The gene calls are TRBV10-2 and TRBJ2-3; D not resolved. The V end lost 4 bases, the J end lost 2 bases, and 7 bases lay between the germline ends. Germline values: CDR1 WSHSY, CDR2 SAAADI. The CDR3 length is 13 residues.

This rearrangement joins TRBV6-2 or TRBV6-3 to TRBJ2-2; 8 nucleotides match TRBD2. CDR1 is MNHEY, CDR2 SVGEGT, per germline. The CDR3 covers 17 residues. V shed 2 bases, J shed 2 bases, and the junction held 7 bases outside the gene matches. CDR3 protein: CASSYVPGGPNTGELFF. As DNA, the CDR3 is TGTGCCAGCAGTTACGTGCCGGGAGGGCCTAACACCGGGGAGCTGTTTTTT.

This chain links TRBV5-1 with TRBJ2-3, with a tentative D call TRBD1 (6 bases). Germline loops: CDR1 SGHRS, CDR2 YFSETQ. Trimming took 0 bases from V and 1 from J, leaving 12 bases between them. CDR3 length equals 16 residues. The CDR3 nucleotides read TGCGCCAGCAGCTTGGGATCGGCAGGGGGCACAGATACGCAGTATTTT. Its protein product is CASSLGSAGGTDTQYF.

The chain has TRBV6-2 or TRBV6-3 and TRBJ2-3, with 12 bases identical to TRBD2. The germline gives CDR1 MNHEY, CDR2 SVGEGT. The V gene end was trimmed by 2 bases and the J gene end by 4 bases; junction bases not matched to a gene: 10. The CDR3 runs to 18 residues. The DNA of the CDR3 is TGTGCCAGCAGTTACCCAAACGGACTAGCGGGACGGGCAGATACGCAGTATTTT. It codes for CASSYPNGLAGRADTQYF.

There are a few counts of this clonotype. J is TRBJ1-1 and V is TRBV12-3 or TRBV12-4, with D tentatively TRBD1 (6 bases). Trimming cost V 8 bases and J 3 bases, with 10 bases left between them. The CDR3 extends over 12 amino acids. CDR3 sequence (DNA): TGTGCCAGCCTAACAGGGTACACTGAAGCTTTCTTT. This encodes CASLTGYTEAFF.

The genes are TRBV7-2 and TRBJ1-2; unclear D gene. The germline CDR1 and CDR2 sequences are SGHTA and FQGNSA. The germline V and J ends were trimmed by 5 bases and 0 bases, with 19 bases remaining between them. CDR3 length: 17 residues. The CDR3 is CASSLMEGGTTNYGYTF. CDR3 bases: TGTGCCAGCAGCCTTATGGAAGGAGGAACTACTAACTATGGCTACACCTTC.

This clonotype came up a few times. One junction end disagrees with the germline gene, perhaps due to a read error. The CDR3 here is CASSPSEGF. Here the CDR3 DNA reads TGTGCCAGCAGCCCTTCTGAGGGTTTC. The chain carries TRBV7-2 and TRBJ2-7; perhaps TRBD2 as D (5 bases). The CDR3 is 9 residues long. Per the germline V gene, CDR1 is SGHTA and CDR2 is FQGNSA.

This clonotype was found a few times. The chain combines TRBV20-1 with TRBJ2-3; unclear D gene. Germline V gene lookup returns CDR1 DFQATT and CDR2 SNEGSKA (reference sequence). V was clipped by 6 bases and J by 3 bases, with 7 bases between them. The CDR3 has 11 residues. The CDR3 nucleotides are TGCAGTGCCGATGGGACAGATACGCAGTATTTT. It translates to CSADGTDTQYF.